These T cell receptor beta chains were read from a single sample in a study of beta chain features in type 1 diabetes. Profiling relied on immunoSEQ multiplex PCR, and the TCRdb table lists in-frame clones only, not all of them. Counted here are a few hundred thousand clones, over 9.5% occurring once; the ten biggest clones make up approximately 0.015%. The specimen was naive CD4+ T cells from blood. The receptors were sampled from a man younger than 35 in good health. Each CDR3 is given with its conserved first and last residue.

>TRBV29-1|13
CSGRGFRTDTQYF
>TRBV5-4|14
CASSLGRDSTEAFF
>TRBV7-9|19
CASSLASWERHINTGELFF
>TRBV19|15
CASSPGRRATYEQYF
>TRBV7-9|13
CASSRGGWAEAFF
>TRBV7-2|15
CASSLVIGQTDEAFF
>TRBV7-2|14
CASSLVGGRNEQYF
>TRBV7-2|16
CASSPRGQGTSYEQYF
>TRBV9|14
CASSVQGEGNTIYF
>TRBV30|11
CAWSVFNEQFF
>TRBV27|15
CASSLYGDSASEQYF
>TRBV5-1|14
CASSFLAGTSEQYF
>TRBV10-3|14
CAIGAGTDNSPLHF
>TRBV19|18
CASSNLPTGAGNTGELFF
>TRBV30|11
CAWSGVYEQYF
>TRBV7-9|14
CASSLGGDVDEQYF
>TRBV7-8|15
CASSRIAVSYNEQFF
>TRBV7-9|16
CASSSVWAGFDTEAFF
>TRBV2|14
CASAAQGGTDTQYF
>TRBV28|16
CASTPPRFKGGNEQYF
>TRBV20-1|11
CSARQGVEQFF
>TRBV25-1|17
CASSPPGGVALYNEQFF
>TRBV28|15
CASSSINRGNTEAFF
>TRBV30|14
CAWSVRGMNTEAFF
>TRBV9|16
CASSITGTSSPDTQYF
>TRBV7-9|17
CASSSFQAETSTDTQYF
>TRBV7-9|12
CAVDPGGREQFF
>TRBV7-2|14
CASSKDRGSDTQYF
>TRBV15|12
CATSFGVNEQFF
>TRBV7-9|15
CASSRSGTRNSPLHF
>TRBV27|16
CASNHDRSPSTDTQYF
>TRBV28|15
CASRGGQGGNYEQYF
>TRBV29-1|13
CSVHPRDRDGYTF
>TRBV6-5|13
CATAGGLSNEQFF
>TRBV2|14
CASSDWASPFTLHF
>TRBV4-3|15
CASSQDWTDELEQYF
>TRBV7-2|14
CASSLSGGGYEQYF
>TRBV6-5|13
CASRPGNPYEQYF
>TRBV9|13
CASSAQGYDGYTF
>TRBV7-2|14
CASSLRDFPYEQYF
>TRBV6-5|14
CASSYSTRQETQYF
>TRBV5-1|13
CASSLERSYEQYF
>TRBV7-3|17
CASSLGGGVTGANVLTF
>TRBV28|14
CASSPPARGREQYF
>TRBV6-5|16
CASSYLGQGNTGELFF
>TRBV6-5|14
CASSWGQNNSPLHF
>TRBV5-4|15
CASSGSLRGGETQYF
>TRBV7-2|15
CASSPSGGSFNEQFF
>TRBV27|14
CASVGGAGYNEQFF
>TRBV7-9|14
CASSAQDATGELFF
>TRBV28|14
CASSFSDRVYEQYF
>TRBV6-1|13
CASRGGPYNEQFF
>TRBV30|13
CAWSGRDNSPLHF